The clone carrying this T cell receptor (beta chain) was detected only a few times. The data were obtained in a study of blood T cell repertoires in COVID-19. Across the study: The United States, Italy and Spain were the sources of the acute and convalescent COVID-19 samples. T cells, B-cell-depleted T cells, or PBMCs supplied cDNA or gDNA.

This CDR3 has 15 residues. Germline lookup yields CDR1 MNHEY and CDR2 SMNVEV (reference sequence). The V end was cut by 5 bases, the J end by 8 bases, with 18 bases between. Patients at the Seattle site were enrolled during active infection and followed longitudinally. In the authors' workflow: For nucleated cells, counts were estimated from reference gene primer amplification. Sequenced by immunoSEQ multiplex PCR; TCRdb stores in-frame clones only, minus some. For V, J and clone size, that table is used; D and trimming come from the DNA. The data hold 250,000 to 350,000 clones, with approximately 87% observed a single time.

The sample consisted of peripheral blood. The chain links TRBV27 to TRBJ1-4; D gene unclear. This sequence was found in a woman in her 30s with COVID-19, enrolled during active disease. Here the CDR3 reads CASSPLVPLSEKLFF. Written as DNA, the CDR3 is TGTGCCAGCAGTCCATTGGTCCCCTTGAGCGAAAAACTGTTTTTT.